These 31 T cell receptor beta chains originate from one sample sequenced in a study of shared clonotypes between healthy human individuals. Sequencing was performed with immunoSEQ multiplex PCR; in TCRdb, only in-frame clones are kept and a portion is missing. The table has 660,000 or so clones, roughly 96% seen once; the top ten hold approximately 0.12%. Terminally differentiated effector memory CD45RA+ cells were left out of the naive CD8 fraction, which was CD45RO-negative and positively selected for CCR7. Sequencing was done on a sample of naive CD8+ T cells sorted from blood. All receptors derive from a woman aged 30 to 39 in good health.

This chain connects TRBV25-1 to TRBJ2-6; TRBD1 matches at 7 bases. Germline V lookup: CDR1 MGHDK, CDR2 SYGVNS. V gave up 5 bases and J gave up 4 bases; unmatched junction bases: 8. This CDR3 has 16 amino acids. The CDR3 reads CASSSRQGRGANVLTF. In nucleotides, the CDR3 is TGTGCCAGCAGTTCCCGACAGGGTAGGGGGGCCAACGTCCTGACTTTC.

The J gene is TRBJ1-1, the V gene TRBV14; D may be TRBD1 (5 bases). Germline lookup yields CDR1 SGHDN and CDR2 FVKESK. Trimming shortened V by 0 bases and J by 4 bases, and 15 bases separated the two germline ends. The CDR3 extends over 16 amino acids. CDR3 region: CASSQDGEGISTEAFF. The CDR3 bases are TGTGCCAGCAGCCAAGATGGCGAGGGGATTAGCACTGAAGCTTTCTTT.

The chain uses TRBV5-1 and TRBJ1-1; no definite D call. This CDR3 spans 13 amino acids. CDR1 SGHRS and CDR2 YFSETQ come from the germline V gene. V was clipped by 0 bases and J by 7 bases, with 10 bases between them. The CDR3 DNA reads as TGCGCCAGCAGCTTGGATGGCACTGATGAAGCTTTCTTT. Protein: CASSLDGTDEAFF.

The V and J genes are TRBV9 and TRBJ1-5, with D perhaps matching TRBD1 (5 bases). The V gene lost 0 bases and the J gene lost 7 bases, with 11 bases spanning the gap. Germline loops: CDR1 SGDLS, CDR2 YYNGEE. This CDR3 spans 14 amino acids. CDR3 region: CASSVAGSGQPQHF. The CDR3 region has the DNA TGTGCCAGCAGCGTAGCAGGGTCCGGCCAGCCCCAGCATTTT.

The chain combines TRBV5-1 with TRBJ1-3; TRBD1 matches 7 bases. Germline V gives CDR1 SGHRS, CDR2 YFSETQ. This CDR3 spans 14 amino acids. Trimming cost V 0 bases and J 5 bases; bases outside gene matches: 2. The CDR3 nucleotides are TGCGCCAGCAGCTTGGACAGGGGTAGAAACACCATATATTTT. Encoded protein: CASSLDRGRNTIYF.

This rearrangement joins TRBV13 to TRBJ2-5; D not resolved. The DNA matches TRBJ2-7 better at its end, which makes the J call doubtful. This CDR3 has 13 residues. Germline lookup yields CDR1 PRHDT and CDR2 FYEKMQ (reference sequence). The CDR3: CASSSSSSYEQYF. DNA for the CDR3: TGTGCCAGCAGCTCCTCGAGCTCCTACGAGCAGTACTTC.

The chain recombines TRBV28 with TRBJ2-1; 8 positions match TRBD2. The CDR3 consists of 17 residues. The J segment lost 9 bases and the V segment lost 3 bases, leaving 16 bases of the junction unmatched. The germline V gene has CDR1 MDHEN and CDR2 SYDVKM. The DNA for the CDR3 is TGTGCCAGCAGTTTCCTTACTCCGGGAGGGCCGATGGTTGAGCAGTTCTTC. Translated: CASSFLTPGGPMVEQFF.

The genes are TRBV7-8 and TRBJ2-1, with unresolved D. Germline lookup yields CDR1 SGHVS and CDR2 FQNEAQ. V lost 1 base to trimming and J lost 3 bases, with 7 bases between them. This CDR3 has 14 residues. The CDR3: CASSLVVGYNEQFF. CDR3 in DNA: TGTGCCAGCAGCTTAGTAGTGGGCTACAATGAGCAGTTCTTC. The entire variable domain, with the rest obtained from reference TRBV7-8 and TRBJ2-1, is as follows: GAGVSQSPRYKVAKRGQDVALRCDPISGHVSLFWYQQALGQGPEFLTYFQNEAQLDKSGLPSDRFFAERPEGSVSTLKIQRTQQEDSAVYLCASSLVVGYNEQFFGPGTRLTVL.

The J gene is TRBJ2-7, the V gene TRBV28, with 10 bases that match TRBD2. V lost 6 bases and J lost 6; bases outside the gene matches: 8. In germline, CDR1 is MDHEN, CDR2 SYDVKM. CDR3 length equals 14 residues. This chain's CDR3 is CASRLAGEFTEQYF. CDR3 sequence (DNA): TGTGCCAGCAGGCTAGCGGGAGAATTCACCGAGCAGTACTTC.

The chain carries TRBV5-1 and TRBJ1-4; 10 nucleotides match TRBD1. Looked up from germline, CDR1 is SGHRS and CDR2 is YFSETQ. The length of the CDR3 is 14 residues. V was pared by 4 bases and J by 8 bases, with 5 bases of the junction left unmatched. The CDR3 DNA sequence: TGCGCCAGCAGCCTGACAGGGGGCCTCGAAAAACTGTTTTTT. Translated: CASSLTGGLEKLFF.

The chain recombines TRBV27 with TRBJ1-4; TRBD1 aligns across 8 bases. Germline-derived CDR1 and CDR2 are MNHEY and SMNVEV (reference sequence). The J segment lost 7 bases and the V segment lost 3 bases, leaving 10 bases of the junction unmatched. This CDR3 is 16 amino acids long. Here the CDR3 reads CASSLSYQGAGEKLFF. The CDR3 nucleotides are TGTGCCAGCAGTTTGAGTTACCAGGGGGCTGGTGAAAAACTGTTTTTT.

The chain couples TRBV6-5 to TRBJ2-6; D may be TRBD1 (5 bases). The length of the CDR3 is 15 residues. Germline V CDR1 and CDR2: MNHEY, SVGAGI. Trimming left V 2 bases short and J 3 bases short, with 8 bases between. CDR3 in DNA: TGTGCCAGCAGTTACGGGCAGGGTGGGGCCAACGTCCTGACTTTC. This gives the protein CASSYGQGGANVLTF.

The rearrangement uses TRBV4-2 and TRBJ1-2; D perhaps matches TRBD1 (5 bases). CDR1 and CDR2 (germline): LGHNA, YNFKEQ. V was cut by 0 bases and J by 9 bases, with 20 bases left in between. The CDR3 is made up of 16 amino acids. The CDR3 nucleotides read TGTGCCAGCAGCCAAGATTCCGGGGACTCTCTTGTAAGCTACACCTTC. It is translated as CASSQDSGDSLVSYTF.

The V and J genes are TRBV28 and TRBJ1-2, with D uncertain. There are 13 residues in the CDR3. Looked up from germline, CDR1 is MDHEN and CDR2 is SYDVKM. Trimming took off 6 bases at V and 4 bases at J, with 12 bases between the two ends. The CDR3 reads CASSDAGSYGYTF. Here the CDR3 DNA reads TGTGCCAGCAGCGACGCAGGAAGCTATGGCTACACCTTC.

This clone appeared once. Other DNA sequences in the same sample also yield this CDR3. Here the CDR3 reads CASSLGAGGEQYF. The DNA of the CDR3 is TGTGCCAGCAGCTTAGGTGCGGGTGGGGAGCAGTACTTC. V gene TRBV7-9 combines with J gene TRBJ2-7, with D perhaps TRBD2 (5 bases). Germline V gene data show CDR1 as SEHNR and CDR2 as FQNEAQ (reference sequence). This CDR3 spans 13 amino acids. V was clipped by 1 base and J by 7 bases, with 11 bases between them. The full variable domain, with the rest looked up from reference TRBV7-9 and TRBJ2-7, is DTGVSQNPRHKITKRGQNVTFRCDPISEHNRLYWYRQTLGQGPEFLTYFQNEAQLEKSRLLSDRFSAERPKGSFSTLEIQRTEQGDSAMYLCASSLGAGGEQYFGPGTRLTVT.

This sequence joins TRBV20-1 and TRBJ1-2; no clear D. The CDR3 extends over 9 amino acids. Per germline, CDR1 DFQATT and CDR2 SNEGSKA (reference sequence). V lost 4 bases to trimming and J lost 13 bases, with 10 bases between them. DNA for the CDR3: TGCAGTGCTACAACCTCCGCCACCTTC. This encodes CSATTSATF.

The rearrangement joins TRBV11-2 to TRBJ2-3; D may correspond to TRBD1 or TRBD2 (5 bases each). This CDR3 has 14 residues. Germline values: CDR1 SGHAT, CDR2 FQNNGV. V shed 2 bases and J shed 6 bases, with 12 bases lying between them. CDR3 sequence (DNA): TGTGCCAGCAGCTTAAGTTTGGGGACGGATACGCAGTATTTT. The encoded protein is CASSLSLGTDTQYF.

V usage is TRBV27 and J usage is TRBJ2-7; no clear D gene. Per germline, CDR1 MNHEY and CDR2 SMNVEV (reference sequence). This CDR3 spans 12 amino acids. V was pared by 6 bases and J by 0 bases, with 6 bases between. CDR3 sequence reads: CASRDGSYEQYF. CDR3 bases: TGTGCCAGCAGGGACGGCTCCTACGAGCAGTACTTC.

The chain links TRBV27 to TRBJ2-7; 9 nucleotides line up with TRBD1. The CDR3 runs to 14 residues. Looked up from germline, CDR1 is MNHEY and CDR2 is SMNVEV (reference sequence). V gave up 4 bases and J gave up 4 bases; unmatched junction bases: 5. CDR3 in DNA: TGTGCCAGCAGTTACGGACAGGGGAAGTACGAGCAGTACTTC. Its translation: CASSYGQGKYEQYF.

About this clone itself: At one end the junction does not follow the germline gene, possibly because of a read error. The genes are TRBV28 and TRBJ2-3; 7 bases align to TRBD2. In germline, CDR1 is MDHEN, CDR2 SYDVKM. The CDR3 is 18 residues long. CDR3 in amino acids: CASSFAGGSSPFTDAQYF. In DNA, the CDR3 is TGTGCCAGCAGTTTCGCCGGCGGGAGTTCCCCCTTCACAGATGCGCAGTATTTT.

This chain links TRBV27 with TRBJ2-7, with D possibly TRBD2 on 5 matching bases. V shed 5 bases and J shed 0 bases, with 14 bases lying between them. From germline, CDR1 is MNHEY and CDR2 SMNVEV (reference sequence). The CDR3 is 15 amino acids. DNA of the CDR3: TGTGCCAGCAGTCTTTTCACTGGGAGCTCCTACGAGCAGTACTTC. Its translation: CASSLFTGSSYEQYF.

This sequence joins TRBV27 and TRBJ2-1; possible D gene TRBD2, 5 bases. The CDR3 covers 13 residues. Trimming took off 5 bases at V and 6 bases at J, with 11 bases between the two ends. Germline V gene sequence: CDR1 MNHEY, CDR2 SMNVEV (reference sequence). The CDR3 protein is CASSPGLLNEQFF. The CDR3 nucleotides read TGTGCCAGCAGTCCCGGACTTCTCAATGAGCAGTTCTTC.

The chain has TRBV9 and TRBJ2-2; 12 bases are shared with TRBD2. The germline V gene has CDR1 SGDLS and CDR2 YYNGEE. V trimming: 3 bases; J trimming: 7 bases; junction bases outside the gene matches: 7. This CDR3 comprises 16 residues. As DNA, the CDR3 is TGTGCCAGCAGCGCGAATCCTAGCGGGAGGGGCGGGGAGCTGTTTTTT. Protein sequence: CASSANPSGRGGELFF.

A word on this clone: Within the sample, other DNA sequences also encode this same CDR3. The genes are TRBV28 and TRBJ2-7; perhaps TRBD2 as D (6 bases). CDR1 and CDR2 (germline): MDHEN, SYDVKM. The CDR3 is 14 amino acids. Trimming took off 1 base at V and 2 bases at J, with 9 bases between the two ends. The CDR3 is CASSLFAGPYEQYF. The CDR3 DNA is TGTGCCAGCAGTTTATTTGCGGGGCCCTACGAGCAGTACTTC.

The chain employs TRBV15 and TRBJ1-1; D might be TRBD1 (5 bases). Germline values: CDR1 LNHNV, CDR2 YYDKDF (reference sequence). V was clipped by 1 base and J by 0 bases, with 9 bases between them. The CDR3 is 15 amino acids. The CDR3 loop reads CATSRAAGLNTEAFF. CDR3 in DNA: TGTGCCACCAGCAGAGCTGCGGGGCTGAACACTGAAGCTTTCTTT.

The rearrangement uses TRBV5-6 and TRBJ2-5; 9 nucleotides line up with TRBD1. The germline gives CDR1 SGHDT, CDR2 YYEEEE. The V and J ends lost 5 bases and 2 bases, in that order; junction bases with no gene match: 7. The CDR3 loop spans 15 amino acids. The CDR3 nucleotides read TGTGCCAGCAGAATGATGGGACAGGGACAAGAGACCCAGTACTTC. Its translation is CASRMMGQGQETQYF.

On this clone itself: Other DNA sequences within the sample encode an identical CDR3. This chain joins TRBV30 and TRBJ2-7; D tentatively reads TRBD1 or TRBD2 (5 bases each). The CDR3 runs 17 residues. The germline V and J ends were trimmed by 3 bases and 5 bases, with 26 bases remaining between them. The germline CDR1 and CDR2 sequences are GTSNPN and SVGIG (reference sequence). In DNA form, the CDR3 reads TGTGCCTGGAGCGGTGGGGGTCGGGTTGGGGTTGAACACGAGCAGTACTTC. Translated: CAWSGGGRVGVEHEQYF.

The genes are TRBV25-1 and TRBJ2-7; TRBD2 is a possible D gene (6 bases). Germline loops: CDR1 MGHDK, CDR2 SYGVNS. The CDR3 is made up of 14 amino acids. V was shortened by 4 bases and J by 0 bases, with 10 bases between the two germline ends. CDR3: CASSGLDNSYEQYF. Here the CDR3 DNA reads TGTGCCAGCAGTGGACTAGACAACTCCTACGAGCAGTACTTC.

This chain joins TRBV27 and TRBJ2-5; the D is unclear. The V end was cut by 2 bases, the J end by 5 bases, with 9 bases between. From germline, CDR1 is MNHEY and CDR2 SMNVEV (reference sequence). The CDR3 runs 13 residues. DNA of the CDR3: TGTGCCAGCAGTTTAGGGTTCGGTGAGACCCAGTACTTC. It translates to CASSLGFGETQYF.

The chain is built from TRBV21-1 and TRBJ1-1; TRBD1 is the table's D call and was not checked against the DNA. TRBV21-1 is a pseudogene segment. The CDR3 runs to 18 residues. This CDR3 is CASDWGKTGGNLNTEAFF. The CDR3 region has the DNA TGTGCCAGCGACTGGGGTAAAACAGGGGGCAACTTGAACACTGAAGCTTTCTTT.

The J gene is TRBJ1-2, the V gene TRBV5-4; 9 bases fit TRBD1. The CDR3 contains 15 residues. Germline lookup yields CDR1 SGHNT and CDR2 YYREEE (reference sequence). V shed 4 bases and J 6 bases; nucleotides not matched to a gene: 10. This CDR3 is CASSTPGQGFHGYTF. The CDR3 DNA reads TGTGCCAGCAGCACACCGGGACAGGGCTTCCATGGCTACACCTTC.